This entry lists 5 T cell receptor beta chains sequenced from one sample in a study of CD8+ T cells in alopecia areata. Extracted RNA was reverse transcribed into cDNA, the sequencing template. Sequencing used immunoSEQ multiplex PCR; TCRdb keeps in-frame clones, though not all of them. The sample lists about 290,000 clones; more than 45% were seen once. The treatment denotes: oral pan-JAK inhibitor, 5-10 mg twice daily. The starting material was CD4+ T cells sorted from blood, obtained at week 24, from a patient treated with tofacitinib. The receptors were sampled from a human donor with alopecia areata.

The rearrangement links TRBV5-6 to TRBJ1-2; the D is unclear. CDR1 and CDR2 from the germline V gene are SGHDT and YYEEEE. The CDR3 totals 12 residues. The germline V and J ends were trimmed by 0 bases and 8 bases, with 8 bases remaining between them. CDR3 region: CASSLVAAGYTF. DNA of the CDR3: TGTGCCAGCAGCTTGGTCGCCGCGGGCTACACCTTC.

This chain uses TRBV10-3 with TRBJ1-1; weak D call: TRBD1 (5 bases). Trimming stripped 10 bases from V and 2 bases from J, with 17 bases between. Germline assignment: CDR1 ENHRY and CDR2 SYGVKD. The CDR3 consists of 14 residues. The CDR3 DNA is TGTGCCACCCGGTCGACAGCCTTTAACACTGAAGCTTTCTTT. Amino acids: CATRSTAFNTEAFF.

The V gene is TRBV21-1, the J gene TRBJ2-7; TRBD2 is the table's D call, not checked against the DNA. TRBV21-1 is a known pseudogene. This CDR3 region has 13 residues. The DNA for the CDR3 is TGTGCCAGCATAGAGGGAAAGAGTGGAGAGCAGTACTTC. Residues: CASIEGKSGEQYF.

A few counts support this clone. This chain connects TRBV5-4 to TRBJ2-2, with a tentative D call TRBD2 (5 bases). CDR1 and CDR2 from the germline V gene are SGHNT and YYREEE (reference sequence). The CDR3 sequence is 13 residues long. Trimming left V 4 bases short and J 3 bases short, with 7 bases between. This CDR3 is CASSLRDTGELFF. In nucleotides, the CDR3 is TGTGCCAGCAGCCTGCGGGACACCGGGGAGCTGTTTTTT. Combining the CDR3 with reference TRBV5-4 and TRBJ2-2 gives the whole variable domain ETGVTQSPTHLIKTRGQQVTLRCSSQSGHNTVSWYQQALGQGPQFIFQYYREEENGRGNFPPRFSGLQFPNYSSELNVNALELDDSALYLCASSLRDTGELFFGEGSRLTVL.

This rearrangement joins TRBV29-1 to TRBJ2-5, with D unclear. The V gene lost 6 bases and the J gene lost 1 base, with 12 bases spanning the gap. The CDR3 runs 13 residues. From germline, CDR1 is SQVTM and CDR2 ANQGSEA. The CDR3 sequence: CSVGRRSQETQYF. CDR3 sequence (DNA): TGCAGCGTCGGACGGAGATCCCAAGAGACCCAGTACTTC.